The clone carrying this TCR beta chain was picked up one time. Its antigen is not identified. The CDR3 sequence is 18 residues long. Germline CDR1 and CDR2: KGHSH and LQKENI. With 3 bases clipped from V and 3 bases from J, the junction kept 11 bases outside the gene matches. This sample was taken from a study of T cell responses to AZD1222 COVID-19 vaccine. General observations from the study: Sampling that yielded the repertoires occurred only after the peak T cell response. Spike regions recognized by vaccine-associated CD4 TCRs spanned the protein, led by 160-218 and 743-854.

Clones were sequenced by immunoSEQ multiplex PCR, and TCRdb holds only the in-frame ones, with some missing. The sample has approximately 52,000 clones, approximately 90% seen once. This rearrangement joins TRBV18 to TRBJ2-7, with TRBD2 matching over 13 bases. The sequence came from an adult who received the AZD1222 COVID-19 vaccine. This specimen consisted of peripheral blood, obtained 28 days after the second AZD1222 dose. CDR3 sequence: CASSPGTSGTGPIYEQYF. The CDR3 nucleotides read TGTGCCAGCTCACCTGGGACTAGCGGGACGGGTCCCATCTACGAGCAGTACTTC.